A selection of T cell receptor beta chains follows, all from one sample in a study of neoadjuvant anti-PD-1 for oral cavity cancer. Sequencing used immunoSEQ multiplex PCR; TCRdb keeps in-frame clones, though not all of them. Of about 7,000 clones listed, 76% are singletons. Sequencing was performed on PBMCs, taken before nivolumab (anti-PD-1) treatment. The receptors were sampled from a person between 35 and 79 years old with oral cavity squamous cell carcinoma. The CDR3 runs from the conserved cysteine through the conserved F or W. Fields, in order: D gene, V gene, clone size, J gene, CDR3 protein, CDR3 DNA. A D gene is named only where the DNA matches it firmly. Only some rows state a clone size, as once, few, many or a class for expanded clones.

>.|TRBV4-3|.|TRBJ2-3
CASSQAQADTQYF
TGCGCCAGCAGCCAGGCACAGGCAGATACGCAGTATTTT
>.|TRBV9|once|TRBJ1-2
CASSTKSGEGLGYTF
TGTGCCAGCAGCACGAAAAGTGGGGAAGGACTTGGCTACACCTTC
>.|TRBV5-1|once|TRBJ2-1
CASSLSGARGAYNEQFF
TGCGCCAGCAGCTTATCCGGGGCCAGGGGAGCCTACAATGAGCAGTTCTTC
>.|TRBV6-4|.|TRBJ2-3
CASSAGVVADTQYF
TGTGCCAGCAGTGCAGGGGTTGTGGCAGATACGCAGTATTTT
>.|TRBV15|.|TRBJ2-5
CATSRNRVGETQYF
TGTGCCACCAGCAGGAACAGGGTAGGAGAGACCCAGTACTTC
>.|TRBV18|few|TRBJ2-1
CASSPPDHNEQFF
TGTGCCAGCTCACCACCGGACCACAATGAGCAGTTCTTC
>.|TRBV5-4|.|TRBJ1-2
CASSLGATNYGYTF
TGTGCCAGCAGCTTAGGGGCGACTAACTATGGCTACACCTTC
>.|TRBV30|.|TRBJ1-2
CAWSSERRFGYTF
TGTGCCTGGAGTTCAGAGAGGAGGTTTGGCTACACCTTC
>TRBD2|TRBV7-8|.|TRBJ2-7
CASSPAGRGYSYEQYF
TGTGCCAGCAGCCCGGCTGGGCGGGGGTACTCCTACGAGCAGTACTTC
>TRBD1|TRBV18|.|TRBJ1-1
CASSPTGGATEAFF
TGTGCCAGCTCACCGACAGGGGGCGCGACTGAAGCTTTCTTT
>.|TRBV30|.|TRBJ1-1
CAWSTPVRNTEAFF
TGTGCCTGGAGTACTCCAGTCCGGAACACTGAAGCTTTCTTT
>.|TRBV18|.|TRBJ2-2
CASSPGSGLNTGELFF
TGTGCCAGCTCACCGGGTTCGGGACTTAACACCGGGGAGCTGTTTTTT
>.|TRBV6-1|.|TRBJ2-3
CASSGRDPTDTQYF
TGTGCCAGCAGTGGACGGGACCCCACAGATACGCAGTATTTT
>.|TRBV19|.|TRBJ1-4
CASSMGGGEKLFF
TGTGCCAGTAGTATGGGTGGTGGTGAAAAACTGTTTTTT
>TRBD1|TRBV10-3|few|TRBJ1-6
CAIMEGAYNSPLHF
TGTGCCATCATGGAGGGGGCATATAATTCACCCCTCCACTTT
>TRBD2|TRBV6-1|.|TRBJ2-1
CASSELAGGYNEQFF
TGTGCCAGCAGTGAACTAGCGGGGGGGTACAATGAGCAGTTCTTC
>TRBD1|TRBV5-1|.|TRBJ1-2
CASSLGRTGGYGYTF
TGCGCCAGCAGCTTGGGGAGGACAGGGGGGTATGGCTACACCTTC
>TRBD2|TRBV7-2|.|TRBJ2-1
CASSSRTSGSYNEQFF
TGTGCCAGCAGCTCCCGGACTAGCGGATCCTACAATGAGCAGTTCTTC